This TCR beta chain was identified during a study of T cell responses to AZD1222 COVID-19 vaccine. The study's findings and limits: Repertoires were sampled only after the peak T cell response. Possibly, clonal diversity was underestimated; donors were largely white British and included more females.

Data came from immunoSEQ multiplex PCR; TCRdb stores just in-frame clones and leaves some out. The sample has 150,000 to 160,000 clones; about nine tenths are singletons. On this clone itself: Its antigen is unidentified.

The germline V gene has CDR1 SEHNR and CDR2 FQNEAQ (reference sequence). The V end lost 3 bases, the J end lost 3 bases, and 12 bases lay between the germline ends. The CDR3 contains 14 residues. This TCR derives from an adult who had recovered from COVID-19. V usage is TRBV7-9 and J usage is TRBJ2-7; possible D gene TRBD2, 6 bases. Sequencing was performed on peripheral blood, taken after recovery from COVID-19. The CDR3 reads CASSFGGLHYEQYF. In DNA, the CDR3 is TGTGCCAGCAGCTTTGGGGGGTTGCACTACGAGCAGTACTTC.